The 6 T cell receptor beta chains below all came from one sample that was sequenced in a study of cytomegalovirus exposure and HLA in healthy donors. Primers for the PCR totalled 60 Vbeta and 13 Jbeta. The data were produced by immunoSEQ multiplex PCR, yet TCRdb's version contains in-frame clones alone and is incomplete. This sample has roughly 120,000 clones; 77% occur once, and the top ten carry about 3.9%. The sequenced sample was PBMCs. The origin of the receptors is a human donor in good health.

This clone was counted a few times. The J gene is TRBJ2-7, the V gene TRBV11-2; D may be TRBD1 (6 bases). The CDR3 is 14 amino acids. The germline gives CDR1 SGHAT, CDR2 FQNNGV. The V end lost 1 base, the J end lost 2 bases, and 9 bases lay between the germline ends. The CDR3 here is CASSLGTETYEQYF. The CDR3 DNA sequence: TGTGCCAGCAGCTTAGGGACAGAAACCTACGAGCAGTACTTC.

The gene calls are TRBV5-1 and TRBJ2-7; 11 bases agree with TRBD2. Germline loops: CDR1 SGHRS, CDR2 YFSETQ. This CDR3 is 15 amino acids long. V lost 0 bases and J lost 3; bases outside the gene matches: 2. CDR3 sequence: CASSLAGTSGYEQYF. CDR3 nucleotide sequence: TGCGCCAGCAGCTTGGCGGGGACTAGCGGCTACGAGCAGTACTTC.

The V and J genes are TRBV5-8 and TRBJ1-5; 8 positions agree with TRBD1. V was pared by 4 bases and J by 6 bases, with 9 bases of the junction left unmatched. Germline V CDR1 and CDR2: SGHTS, YDEGEE. The CDR3 is 15 residues long. CDR3 residues: CASSGGQAVGQPQHF. CDR3 nucleotide sequence: TGTGCCAGCAGCGGGGGACAGGCAGTGGGTCAGCCCCAGCATTTT.

CDR3 nucleotides: TGTGCCAGCAGCTTCTCCTTAGTGAATGAGCAGTTCTTC. It codes for CASSFSLVNEQFF. The V and J genes are TRBV11-2 and TRBJ2-1; D not certain. The CDR3 totals 13 residues. Per germline, CDR1 SGHAT and CDR2 FQNNGV. V was clipped by 3 bases and J by 7 bases, with 10 bases between them.

This rearrangement joins TRBV7-8 to TRBJ1-5; unclear D gene. V lost 4 bases, J lost 6 bases, and 16 bases lay in between. Germline lookup yields CDR1 SGHVS and CDR2 FQNEAQ. The CDR3 covers 15 residues. The CDR3 region has the DNA TGTGCCAGCAGCTCCTCCGGGAGGTCAGGTCAGCCCCAGCATTTT. Protein sequence: CASSSSGRSGQPQHF.

V and J are TRBV28 and TRBJ2-7; tentatively, D is TRBD1 (6 bases). Germline V gives CDR1 MDHEN, CDR2 SYDVKM. There are 15 residues in the CDR3. Trimming pared 3 bases from V and 5 bases from J, leaving 17 bases between. CDR3 nucleotide sequence: TGTGCCAGCAGTTTTGGGGGCCTAAGCCTCCACGAGCAGTACTTC. Translating it yields CASSFGGLSLHEQYF.